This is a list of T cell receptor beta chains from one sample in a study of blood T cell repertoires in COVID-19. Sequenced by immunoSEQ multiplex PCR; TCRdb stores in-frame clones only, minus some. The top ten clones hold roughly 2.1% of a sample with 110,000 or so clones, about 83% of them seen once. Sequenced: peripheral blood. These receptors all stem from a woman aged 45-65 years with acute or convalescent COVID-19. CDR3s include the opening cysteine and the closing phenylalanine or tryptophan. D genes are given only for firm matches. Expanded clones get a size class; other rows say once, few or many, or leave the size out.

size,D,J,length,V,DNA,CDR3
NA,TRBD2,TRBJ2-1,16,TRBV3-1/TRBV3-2,TGTGCCAGCAGGCCCTTACTAGCGGGAGGAATGGATGAGCAGTTCTTC,CASRPLLAGGMDEQFF
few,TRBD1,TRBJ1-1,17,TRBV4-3,TGCGCCAGCAGCCAGATCCCGGACAGGGGTCAGGGAACTGAAGCTTTCTTT,CASSQIPDRGQGTEAFF
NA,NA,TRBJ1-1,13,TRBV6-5,TGTGCCAGCAGGTCGGAGGTCTACACTGAAGCTTTCTTT,CASRSEVYTEAFF
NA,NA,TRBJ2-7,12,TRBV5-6,TGTGCCAGCAGCTTTCGGTCCTACGAGCAGTACTTC,CASSFRSYEQYF
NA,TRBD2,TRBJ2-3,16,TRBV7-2,TGTGCCAGCAGCTTAGCGTGGGGGGAGGGGACAGATACGCAGTATTTT,CASSLAWGEGTDTQYF
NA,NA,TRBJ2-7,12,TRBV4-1,TGCGCCAGCAGCCAAGATTCAGGGGAGCAGTACTTC,CASSQDSGEQYF
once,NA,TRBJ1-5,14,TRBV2,TGTGCCAGCTCGCCCGGCAGGAGCAATCAGCCCCAGCATTTT,CASSPGRSNQPQHF
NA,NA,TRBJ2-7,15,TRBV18,TGTGCCAGCGCCCGAACACCGGGAGACGCCTACGAGCAGTACTTC,CASARTPGDAYEQYF
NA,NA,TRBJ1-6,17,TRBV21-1,TGTGCCAGCAGCAGACTAGCTAGTTCTCGACAGTCTTCACCCCTCCACTTT,CASSRLASSRQSSPLHF
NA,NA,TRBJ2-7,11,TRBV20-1,TGCAGTGCTGGGCAGGCCTACGAGCAGTACTTC,CSAGQAYEQYF
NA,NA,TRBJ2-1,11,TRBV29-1,TGCAGCGTGCGAACCTACAATGAGCAGTTCTTC,CSVRTYNEQFF
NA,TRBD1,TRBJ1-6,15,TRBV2,TGTGCCAGCGTCCAAGGGACAGCAACCAATTCACCCCTCCACTTT,CASVQGTATNSPLHF
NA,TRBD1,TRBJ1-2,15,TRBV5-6,TGTGCCAGCAGCTCCGCCGGACAGGGGATTTATGGCTACACCTTC,CASSSAGQGIYGYTF
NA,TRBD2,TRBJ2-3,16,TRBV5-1,TGCGCCAGCACTGAAGCGGGACTAGCTAGCACAGATACGCAGTATTTT,CASTEAGLASTDTQYF
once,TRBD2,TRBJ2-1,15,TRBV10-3,TGTGCCATCCAAAGCGCTAGCGGGGGGTACAATGAGCAGTTCTTC,CAIQSASGGYNEQFF
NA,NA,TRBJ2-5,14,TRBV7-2,TGTGCCAGCACCCCTACTGGGGCCCAAGAGACCCAGTACTTC,CASTPTGAQETQYF
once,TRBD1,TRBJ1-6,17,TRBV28,TGTGCCAGCAGTCCGAGTTGGGACAGCTCCTATAATTCACCCCTCCACTTT,CASSPSWDSSYNSPLHF
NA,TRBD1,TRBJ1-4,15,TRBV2,TGTGCCAGCAGCGCTAACAGGGGGGGGAATGAAAAACTGTTTTTT,CASSANRGGNEKLFF
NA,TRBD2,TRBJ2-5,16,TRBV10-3,TGTGCCATCAGTGAGTCAGGTCTAGCGGGGAAAGAGACCCAGTACTTC,CAISESGLAGKETQYF
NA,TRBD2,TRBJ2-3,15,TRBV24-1,TGTGCCACCCGTAAAGGCAGCGGGGGCACAGATACGCAGTATTTT,CATRKGSGGTDTQYF
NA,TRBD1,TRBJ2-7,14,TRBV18,TGTGCCAGCTCGCCGGGACAGGGGGCCTACGAGCAGTACTTC,CASSPGQGAYEQYF
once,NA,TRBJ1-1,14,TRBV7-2,TGTGCCAGCAGCTTAGGGGCTGGCGACACTGAAGCTTTCTTT,CASSLGAGDTEAFF
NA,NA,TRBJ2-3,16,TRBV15,TGTGCCACCAGCAGAGATTCTGGCGGGACCTCAGATACGCAGTATTTT,CATSRDSGGTSDTQYF
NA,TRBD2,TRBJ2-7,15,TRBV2,TGTGCCAGCCGAAAAGGGACTAGCGGGGCCAACGAGCAGTACTTC,CASRKGTSGANEQYF
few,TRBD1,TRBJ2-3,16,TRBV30,TGTGCCTGGAGCCAAGGGGGCAGGTCAGTCACAGATACGCAGTATTTT,CAWSQGGRSVTDTQYF
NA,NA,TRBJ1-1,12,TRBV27,TGTGCCAGCAGTTTAACGGGGGCTGAAGCTTTCTTT,CASSLTGAEAFF
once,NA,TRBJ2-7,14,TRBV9,TGTGCCAGCAGCGTAGGTGGCAGCTCCTACGAGCAGTACTTC,CASSVGGSSYEQYF
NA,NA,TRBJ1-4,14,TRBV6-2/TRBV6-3,TGTGCCAGCAGTTACTCAGGAGGAGGTGAAAAACTGTTTTTT,CASSYSGGGEKLFF
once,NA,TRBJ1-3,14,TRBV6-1,TGTGCCAGCAGTGAATTCGAGGCTGGAAACACCATATATTTT,CASSEFEAGNTIYF
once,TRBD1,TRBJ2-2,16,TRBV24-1,TGTGCCACCAGTGATCCCGGACAGGGCGGCACCGGGGAGCTGTTTTTT,CATSDPGQGGTGELFF
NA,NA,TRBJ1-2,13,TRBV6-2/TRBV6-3,TGTGCCAGCAGTGGGCAGATTAACTATGGCTACACCTTC,CASSGQINYGYTF
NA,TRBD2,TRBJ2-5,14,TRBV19,TGTGCCAGTAGTATAGCGGTGGGGGGGGGAACCCAGTACTTC,CASSIAVGGGTQYF
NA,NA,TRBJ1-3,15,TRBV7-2,TGTGCCAGCAGCTTAGCGTGGGACATTCGAAACACCATATATTTT,CASSLAWDIRNTIYF
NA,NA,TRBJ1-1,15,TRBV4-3,TGCGCCAGCAGCCAAGGGGCTCTCGCGTACACTGAAGCTTTCTTT,CASSQGALAYTEAFF
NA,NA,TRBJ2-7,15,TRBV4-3,TGCGCCAGCAGCCAAGAGGCTTCGGGGGTATACGAGCAGTACTTC,CASSQEASGVYEQYF
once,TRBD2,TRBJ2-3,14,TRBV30,TGTGCCTGGGGACTAGCGGGGGGCACAGATACGCAGTATTTT,CAWGLAGGTDTQYF
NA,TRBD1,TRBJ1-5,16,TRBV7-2,TGTGCCAGCAGCTTCCGGGACAGGGGGAGCAATCAGCCCCAGCATTTT,CASSFRDRGSNQPQHF
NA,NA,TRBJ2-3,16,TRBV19,TGTGCCAGTAGTACTTACAGGGGCGGGAACACAGATACGCAGTATTTT,CASSTYRGGNTDTQYF
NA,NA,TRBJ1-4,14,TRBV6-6,TGTGCCAGCCAGGTGGGGGGGGATAATGAAAAACTGTTTTTT,CASQVGGDNEKLFF
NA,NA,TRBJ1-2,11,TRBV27,TGTGCCAGCGGGACAACCTATGGCTACACCTTC,CASGTTYGYTF
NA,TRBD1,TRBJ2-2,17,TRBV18,TGTGCCAGCTCACCACCGCCAGGGGGCGCAAGCACCGGGGAGCTGTTTTTT,CASSPPPGGASTGELFF
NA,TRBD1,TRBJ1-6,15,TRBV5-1,TGCGCCAGCAGCTTGGATACAGGGGGAAATTCACCCCTCCACTTT,CASSLDTGGNSPLHF
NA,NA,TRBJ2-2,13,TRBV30,TGTGCCTGGAGACCGGGGAACACCGGGGAGCTGTTTTTT,CAWRPGNTGELFF
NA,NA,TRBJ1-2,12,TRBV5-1,TGCGCCAGCAGCGGGGGCAACTATGGCTACACCTTC,CASSGGNYGYTF
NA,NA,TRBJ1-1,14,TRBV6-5,TGTGCCAGCAGTTACCGGGACACAAACACTGAAGCTTTCTTT,CASSYRDTNTEAFF
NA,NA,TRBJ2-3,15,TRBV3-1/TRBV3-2,TGTGCCAGCAGCCAAGGAATCCTAGAGGGTAATACGCAGTATTTT,CASSQGILEGNTQYF
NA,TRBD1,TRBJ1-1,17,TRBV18,TGTGCCAGCTCACCACCCGGGACAGCCCTTCTAGGCACTGAAGCTTTCTTT,CASSPPGTALLGTEAFF
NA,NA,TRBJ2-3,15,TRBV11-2,TGTGCCAGCAGCTCCCGGGGGCGGGGGATGGATACGCAGTATTTT,CASSSRGRGMDTQYF
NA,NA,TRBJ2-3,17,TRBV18,TGTGCCAGCTCTCTAGGAGGCGGGACGGTTGACACAGATACGCAGTATTTT,CASSLGGGTVDTDTQYF
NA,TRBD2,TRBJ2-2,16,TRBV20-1,TGCAGTGCTAGTGGATCCGGGACTAGCTACACCGGGGAGCTGTTTTTT,CSASGSGTSYTGELFF
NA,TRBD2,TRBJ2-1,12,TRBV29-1,TGCAGCGCTGGGAGGGTCGCCGGTGAGCAGTTCTTC,CSAGRVAGEQFF
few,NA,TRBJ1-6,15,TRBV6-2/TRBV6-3,TGTGCCAGCAGTCCCGGGACACCGGGCGATTCACCCCTCCACTTT,CASSPGTPGDSPLHF
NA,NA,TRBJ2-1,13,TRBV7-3,TGTGCCAGCAGCTTAGATGGGCCTCGGGAGCAGTTCTTC,CASSLDGPREQFF